The 5 T cell receptor beta chains listed next were all sequenced from one sample in a study of blood T cell repertoires in COVID-19. Using immunoSEQ multiplex PCR, the repertoire was profiled, and TCRdb retains in-frame clones only, with some absent. Of 150,000 or so clones in the sample, 88% were seen once. Material for sequencing was peripheral blood. All receptors derive from a man aged 60 to 69 with acute or convalescent COVID-19.

This rearrangement joins TRBV5-1 to TRBJ2-7; TRBD2 matches at 9 bases. This CDR3 spans 15 amino acids. Germline V gene data show CDR1 as SGHRS and CDR2 as YFSETQ. V shed 5 bases and J 0 bases; nucleotides not matched to a gene: 6. CDR3 sequence: CASSWLAGNSYEQYF. As DNA, the CDR3 is TGCGCCAGCAGTTGGCTAGCGGGGAACTCCTACGAGCAGTACTTC.

The chain uses TRBV2 and TRBJ1-2; a possible D gene is TRBD1 (5 bases). The CDR3 spans 17 residues. V dropped 7 bases and J dropped 2 bases, with 23 bases sitting between them. Germline V lookup: CDR1 SNHLY, CDR2 FYNNEI. The CDR3, as DNA: TGTGCCAGCACCCTCCCCCGAGGGTTTGGGGGGAACTATGGCTACACCTTC. Translating gives CASTLPRGFGGNYGYTF.

The chain combines TRBV27 with TRBJ1-6; D is ambiguous. Trimming shortened V by 5 bases and J by 6 bases, and 11 bases separated the two germline ends. The CDR3 consists of 14 residues. Germline CDR1 MNHEY, CDR2 SMNVEV (reference sequence). The DNA of the CDR3 is TGTGCCAGCAGTCTTCGGTATGCTAATTCACCCCTCCACTTT. This encodes CASSLRYANSPLHF.

The chain links TRBV6-6 to TRBJ1-1; TRBD1 matches at 7 bases. The germline gives CDR1 MNHNY, CDR2 SVGAGI (reference sequence). V shed 6 bases and J 0 bases; nucleotides not matched to a gene: 10. The CDR3 is made up of 16 amino acids. DNA for the CDR3: TGTGCCAGCAGCCTCGGGACAGCCATACTGAACACTGAAGCTTTCTTT. Encoded protein: CASSLGTAILNTEAFF.

This chain connects TRBV11-1 to TRBJ1-5, with 7 bases fitting TRBD1. Germline CDR1 is SGHAT and CDR2 is FQDESV (reference sequence). Trimming at V came to 1 base and at J to 7 bases, leaving 7 bases not matched to a gene. The CDR3 is 15 residues long. The chain's CDR3 is CASSLGRQGGQPQHF. The CDR3 DNA sequence: TGTGCCAGCAGCTTAGGTCGACAGGGTGGGCAGCCCCAGCATTTT.